A selection of T cell receptor beta chains follows, all from one sample in a study of shared clonotypes between healthy human individuals. Generated by immunoSEQ multiplex PCR, the TCRdb table keeps only in-frame clones and is missing some. In the table there are about 1.5 million clones, 95% to 99% of which are singletons. Material: naive CD4+ T cells sorted from blood. These receptor sequences come from a man aged 25-45 years in good health. Each CDR3 is given with its conserved first and last residue. D genes are given only for firm matches. Size tells how often a clone was seen (once, few, many) or the class of an expanded clone, and some rows leave it out.

TRBV5-4	.	.	TRBJ2-1	CASSPGSPRANEQFF	TGTGCCAGCAGCCCAGGTTCCCCCAGGGCCAATGAGCAGTTCTTC
TRBV4-2	.	.	TRBJ2-7	CASSQDPSGAGGEQYF	TGTGCCAGCAGCCAAGACCCATCGGGGGCTGGAGGGGAGCAGTACTTC
TRBV27	TRBD2	.	TRBJ2-1	CASSSPGLAGLNEQFF	TGTGCCAGCAGTTCACCGGGACTAGCGGGATTGAATGAGCAGTTCTTC
TRBV2	TRBD1	.	TRBJ2-2	CASRGDRVTGELFF	TGTGCCAGCAGGGGGGACAGGGTCACCGGGGAGCTGTTTTTT
TRBV27	.	.	TRBJ2-7	CASSLYEPKGEQYF	TGTGCCAGCAGTTTGTACGAACCGAAGGGAGAGCAGTACTTC
TRBV10-3	TRBD1	.	TRBJ2-1	CAISERNPTQGVNEQFF	TGTGCCATCAGTGAGCGAAATCCTACACAGGGGGTGAATGAGCAGTTCTTC
TRBV5-1	TRBD1	.	TRBJ2-5	CASSLVGQQETQYF	TGCGCCAGCAGCTTGGTGGGACAGCAAGAGACCCAGTACTTC
TRBV10-3	.	.	TRBJ2-1	CAISEGISSSYNEQFF	TGTGCCATCAGTGAAGGTATCTCTAGCTCCTACAATGAGCAGTTCTTC
TRBV7-2	.	.	TRBJ2-4	CASSLGQNEAKNIQYF	TGTGCCAGCAGCTTGGGGCAGAATGAAGCCAAAAACATTCAGTACTTC
TRBV9	TRBD2	.	TRBJ2-1	CASSVVAAGNEQFF	TGTGCCAGCAGCGTAGTAGCAGCGGGGAATGAGCAGTTCTTC
TRBV6-5	.	.	TRBJ1-2	CASSTTGSGYGYTF	TGTGCCAGCAGTACGACAGGCTCCGGTTATGGCTACACCTTC
TRBV5-1	.	.	TRBJ2-1	CASSQANEQFF	TGCGCCAGCAGTCAAGCCAATGAGCAGTTCTTC
TRBV21-1	.	.	TRBJ1-1	CASSKRGTGAKGDTEAFF	TGTGCCAGCAGCAAGAGGGGGACAGGGGCGAAGGGAGACACTGAAGCTTTCTTT
TRBV14	TRBD1	.	TRBJ1-2	CASSRQGLYGYTF	TGTGCCAGCAGCCGACAGGGATTGTATGGCTACACCTTC
TRBV18	TRBD2	.	TRBJ2-3	CASSQLSGSLTDTQYF	TGTGCCAGCTCACAACTTAGCGGGAGTTTGACAGATACGCAGTATTTT
TRBV6-1	.	.	TRBJ1-5	CASNVGLQPQHF	TGTGCCAGCAATGTAGGGCTACAGCCCCAGCATTTT
TRBV7-2	.	.	TRBJ2-7	CASSFSGADEQYF	TGTGCCAGCAGCTTTTCGGGGGCAGACGAGCAGTACTTC
TRBV5-5	.	.	TRBJ2-1	CASSLVVSEQFF	TGTGCCAGCAGCTTGGTAGTTAGTGAGCAGTTCTTC
TRBV11-3	TRBD1	.	TRBJ2-7	CASSYRDRPYEQYF	TGTGCCAGCAGCTACCGGGACAGGCCCTACGAGCAGTACTTC
TRBV6-6	TRBD2	.	TRBJ2-7	CASSYLSGRPGEQYF	TGTGCCAGCAGTTATTTAAGCGGGAGGCCGGGCGAGCAGTACTTC
TRBV7-9	.	.	TRBJ1-5	CASSFWDTNQPQHF	TGTGCCAGCAGCTTTTGGGACACCAATCAGCCCCAGCATTTT
TRBV6-5	TRBD1	.	TRBJ2-5	CASSDREKETQYF	TGTGCCAGCAGCGACAGGGAAAAAGAGACCCAGTACTTC
TRBV11-2	.	.	TRBJ2-3	CASSLDRRGWTDTQYF	TGTGCCAGCAGCTTAGATCGTCGGGGGTGGACAGATACGCAGTATTTT
TRBV27	TRBD1	.	TRBJ2-2	CASSPPGQGLLAPDTGELFF	TGTGCCAGCAGCCCCCCTGGACAGGGCCTACTAGCTCCTGACACCGGGGAGCTGTTTTTT
TRBV5-5	.	.	TRBJ1-2	CASSSTADFNYGYTF	TGTGCCAGCAGCTCCACCGCGGACTTTAACTATGGCTACACCTTC
TRBV27	.	.	TRBJ2-7	CASSPLGGSYEQYF	TGTGCCAGCAGCCCCTTGGGAGGCTCCTACGAGCAGTACTTC
TRBV2	.	.	TRBJ2-2	CASSEVRLPGELFF	TGTGCCAGCAGTGAAGTTCGACTACCCGGGGAGCTGTTTTTT
TRBV6-5	.	.	TRBJ1-4	CASSPTADNEKLFF	TGTGCCAGCAGTCCGACCGCGGATAATGAAAAACTGTTTTTT
TRBV6-6	TRBD1	.	TRBJ1-1	CAAWGQGFGDTEAFF	TGTGCCGCGTGGGGACAGGGATTTGGAGACACTGAAGCTTTCTTT
TRBV5-5	.	once	TRBJ2-7	CASSSGRLGLVYEQYF	TGTGCCAGCAGCTCGGGTCGGCTGGGGCTGGTTTACGAGCAGTACTTC
TRBV5-1	TRBD2	.	TRBJ2-1	CASSLVAGEYNEQFF	TGCGCCAGCAGCTTGGTAGCGGGAGAATACAATGAGCAGTTCTTC
TRBV28	TRBD2	.	TRBJ2-7	CASNPGGTPSGPKQYF	TGTGCCAGCAACCCGGGAGGGACACCAAGCGGGCCCAAGCAGTACTTC
TRBV29-1	TRBD1	.	TRBJ2-7	CSVEPGTDSYEQYF	TGCAGCGTTGAACCCGGGACAGACTCCTACGAGCAGTACTTC
TRBV7-9	.	.	TRBJ1-1	CASRAGTQNTEAFF	TGTGCCAGCAGGGCAGGGACCCAGAACACTGAAGCTTTCTTT
TRBV18	.	.	TRBJ2-2	CASSPVGPNTGELFF	TGTGCCAGCTCACCCGTCGGCCCGAACACCGGGGAGCTGTTTTTT
TRBV11-3	TRBD1	.	TRBJ2-3	CASSRGQGADTQYF	TGTGCCAGCAGCAGGGGGCAAGGCGCAGATACGCAGTATTTT
TRBV10-3	.	.	TRBJ2-3	CAISGGLVAVSTDTQYF	TGTGCCATCAGCGGGGGGCTGGTGGCCGTTAGCACAGATACGCAGTATTTT
TRBV30	TRBD1	.	TRBJ1-3	CAWGQGGNTIYF	TGTGCCTGGGGACAGGGTGGGAACACCATATATTTT
TRBV28	.	.	TRBJ2-1	CASSPQGRNEQFF	TGTGCCAGCAGCCCCCAAGGCCGAAATGAGCAGTTCTTC
TRBV9	TRBD2	.	TRBJ2-5	CASSVSSGTHQETQYF	TGTGCCAGCAGCGTCAGTAGCGGGACGCACCAAGAGACCCAGTACTTC
TRBV5-5	.	.	TRBJ1-1	CASSSGVGTEAFF	TGTGCCAGCAGCTCGGGGGTAGGAACTGAAGCTTTCTTT
TRBV5-1	TRBD1	.	TRBJ1-2	CASSPGTGEGYTF	TGCGCCAGCAGCCCCGGGACAGGGGAAGGCTACACCTTC
TRBV7-2	.	once	TRBJ2-2	CASSLTSTGELFF	TGTGCCAGCAGCTTAACTAGTACCGGGGAGCTGTTTTTT
TRBV7-2	.	.	TRBJ2-7	CASSPVRGGNYEQYF	TGTGCCAGCAGCCCGGTAAGGGGGGGCAACTACGAGCAGTACTTC
TRBV15	.	once	TRBJ2-5	CATSSSGRRETQYF	TGTGCCACCAGCAGTAGTGGCCGTCGGGAGACCCAGTACTTC
TRBV11-2	.	.	TRBJ1-4	CASSWDRHGEKLFF	TGTGCCAGCAGCTGGGACCGCCACGGAGAAAAACTGTTTTTT
TRBV5-4	.	.	TRBJ2-1	CASSLEGSSSYNEQFF	TGTGCCAGCAGCTTGGAAGGTTCGAGCTCCTACAATGAGCAGTTCTTC
TRBV7-8	.	.	TRBJ2-1	CATLGANQVVNEQFF	TGTGCCACCCTTGGAGCCAACCAGGTCGTCAATGAGCAGTTCTTC
TRBV14	.	.	TRBJ2-2	CASSHSSRVFAGELFF	TGTGCCAGCAGCCATAGTAGCAGGGTTTTTGCCGGGGAGCTGTTTTTT
TRBV18	.	.	TRBJ2-1	CASSPRPGTDEQFF	TGTGCCAGCTCACCGCGGCCAGGGACGGACGAGCAGTTCTTC
TRBV7-2	TRBD1	.	TRBJ1-5	CASSSRQGAVGNQPQHF	TGTGCCAGCAGCTCTCGACAGGGGGCCGTGGGGAATCAGCCCCAGCATTTT
TRBV6-8	.	.	TRBJ1-5	CASSRQSNQPQHF	TGTGCCAGCAGTAGACAGAGCAATCAGCCCCAGCATTTT
TRBV18	.	.	TRBJ2-5	CASSPRSGVQETQYF	TGTGCCAGCTCACCACGTTCCGGGGTACAAGAGACCCAGTACTTC
TRBV10-2	TRBD2	.	TRBJ2-1	CASSLAGFPYNEQFF	TGCGCCAGCAGCCTAGCGGGATTCCCTTACAATGAGCAGTTCTTC